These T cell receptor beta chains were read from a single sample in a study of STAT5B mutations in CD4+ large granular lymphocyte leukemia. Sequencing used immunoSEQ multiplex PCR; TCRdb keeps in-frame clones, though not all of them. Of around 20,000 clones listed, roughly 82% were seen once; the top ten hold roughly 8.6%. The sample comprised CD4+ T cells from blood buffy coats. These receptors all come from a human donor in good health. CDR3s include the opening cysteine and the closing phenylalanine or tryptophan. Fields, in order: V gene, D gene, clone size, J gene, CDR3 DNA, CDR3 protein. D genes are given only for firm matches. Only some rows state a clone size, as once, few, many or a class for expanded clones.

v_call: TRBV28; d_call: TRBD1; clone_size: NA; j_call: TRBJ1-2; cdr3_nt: TGTGCCAGCAGTATTGACAGGGGGTATGGCTACACCTTC; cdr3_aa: CASSIDRGYGYTF
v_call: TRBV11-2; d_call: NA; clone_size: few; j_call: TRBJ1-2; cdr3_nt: TGTGCCAGCAGCCTGGAAAGCTATGGCTACACCTTC; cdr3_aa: CASSLESYGYTF
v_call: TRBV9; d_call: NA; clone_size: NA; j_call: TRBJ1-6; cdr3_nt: TGTGCCAGCAGCGTAGGGGCCGGGGATTCACCCCTCCACTTT; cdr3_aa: CASSVGAGDSPLHF
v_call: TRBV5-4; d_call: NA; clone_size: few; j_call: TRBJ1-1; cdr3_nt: TGTGCCAGCAGCGTGTGGACAAGGGCTGGCACTGAAGCTTTCTTT; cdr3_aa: CASSVWTRAGTEAFF
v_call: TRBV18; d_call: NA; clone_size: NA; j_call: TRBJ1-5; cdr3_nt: TGTGCCAGCTCACCAGGGCAGAATCAGCCCCAGCATTTT; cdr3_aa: CASSPGQNQPQHF
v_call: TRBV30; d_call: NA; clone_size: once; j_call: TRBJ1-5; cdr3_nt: TGTGCCTGGAGTGGGGGAGGGGTTCAGCCCCAGCATTTT; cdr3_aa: CAWSGGGVQPQHF
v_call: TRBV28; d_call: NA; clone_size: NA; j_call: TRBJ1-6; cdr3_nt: TGTGCCAGCAGGCCTGGGGACGGACGCTCCTATAATTCACCCCTCCACTTT; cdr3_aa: CASRPGDGRSYNSPLHF
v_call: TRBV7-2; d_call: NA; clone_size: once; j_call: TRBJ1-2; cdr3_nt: TGTGCCAGCAGCTTAGGCCCCCGGGGGGAGGGATATGGCTACACCTTC; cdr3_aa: CASSLGPRGEGYGYTF
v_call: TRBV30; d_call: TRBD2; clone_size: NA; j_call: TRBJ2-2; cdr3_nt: TGTGCCTGGAGTGTAACAGCGGGGGTAGGGGAGCTGTTTTTT; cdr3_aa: CAWSVTAGVGELFF
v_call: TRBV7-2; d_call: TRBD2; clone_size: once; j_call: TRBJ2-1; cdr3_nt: TGTGCCAGCAGCCCTCGGACTAGATACAATGAGCAGTTCTTC; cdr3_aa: CASSPRTRYNEQFF
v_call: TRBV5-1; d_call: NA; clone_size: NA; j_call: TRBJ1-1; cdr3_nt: TGCGCCAGCAGCTTTCGGGTGAACACTGAAGCTTTCTTT; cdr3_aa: CASSFRVNTEAFF
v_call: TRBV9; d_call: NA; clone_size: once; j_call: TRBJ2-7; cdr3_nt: TGTGCCAGCAGCGTAGGGTGGGGGGCCTACGAGCAGTACTTC; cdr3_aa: CASSVGWGAYEQYF
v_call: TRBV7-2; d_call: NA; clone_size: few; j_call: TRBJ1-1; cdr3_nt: TGTGCCAGCAGCTCCCAGGGGAACACTGAAGCTTTCTTT; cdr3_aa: CASSSQGNTEAFF
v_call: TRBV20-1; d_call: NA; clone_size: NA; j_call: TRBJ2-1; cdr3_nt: TGCAGTGCTAGTGTCCGGATCGAGCAGTTCTTC; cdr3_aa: CSASVRIEQFF
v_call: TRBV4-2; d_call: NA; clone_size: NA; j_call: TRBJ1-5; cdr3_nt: TGTGCCAGCAGCCAAGGGAGCTATCAGCCCCAGCATTTT; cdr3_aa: CASSQGSYQPQHF